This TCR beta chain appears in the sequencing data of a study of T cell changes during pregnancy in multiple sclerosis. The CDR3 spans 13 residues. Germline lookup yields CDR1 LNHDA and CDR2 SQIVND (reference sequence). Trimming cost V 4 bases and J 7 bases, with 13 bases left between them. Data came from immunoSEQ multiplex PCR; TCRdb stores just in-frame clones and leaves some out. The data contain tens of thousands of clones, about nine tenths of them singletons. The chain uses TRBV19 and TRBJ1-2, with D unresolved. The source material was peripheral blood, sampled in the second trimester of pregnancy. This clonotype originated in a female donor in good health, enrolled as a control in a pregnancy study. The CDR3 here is CASSRESSGGYTF. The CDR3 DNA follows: TGTGCCAGTAGTAGGGAGTCGAGTGGTGGCTACACCTTC. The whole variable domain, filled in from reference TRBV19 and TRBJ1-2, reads DGGITQSPKYLFRKEGQNVTLSCEQNLNHDAMYWYRQDPGQGLRLIYYSQIVNDFQKGDIAEGYSVSREKKESFPLTVTSAQKNPTAFYLCASSRESSGGYTFGSGTRLTVV.